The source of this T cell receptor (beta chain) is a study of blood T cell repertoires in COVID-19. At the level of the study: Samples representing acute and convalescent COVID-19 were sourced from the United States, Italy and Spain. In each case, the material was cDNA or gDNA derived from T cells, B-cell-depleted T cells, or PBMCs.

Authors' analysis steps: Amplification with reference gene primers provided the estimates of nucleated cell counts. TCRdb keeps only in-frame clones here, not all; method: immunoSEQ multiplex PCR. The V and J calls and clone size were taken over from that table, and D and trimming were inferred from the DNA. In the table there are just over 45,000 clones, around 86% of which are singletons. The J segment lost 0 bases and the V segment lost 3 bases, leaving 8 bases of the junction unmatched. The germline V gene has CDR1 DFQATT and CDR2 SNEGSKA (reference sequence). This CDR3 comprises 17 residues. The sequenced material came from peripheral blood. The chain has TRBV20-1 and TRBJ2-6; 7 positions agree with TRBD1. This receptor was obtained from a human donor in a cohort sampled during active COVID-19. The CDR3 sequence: CSASPRTGFSGANVLTF. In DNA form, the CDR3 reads TGCAGTGCTAGTCCCCGGACAGGTTTCTCTGGGGCCAACGTCCTGACTTTC.